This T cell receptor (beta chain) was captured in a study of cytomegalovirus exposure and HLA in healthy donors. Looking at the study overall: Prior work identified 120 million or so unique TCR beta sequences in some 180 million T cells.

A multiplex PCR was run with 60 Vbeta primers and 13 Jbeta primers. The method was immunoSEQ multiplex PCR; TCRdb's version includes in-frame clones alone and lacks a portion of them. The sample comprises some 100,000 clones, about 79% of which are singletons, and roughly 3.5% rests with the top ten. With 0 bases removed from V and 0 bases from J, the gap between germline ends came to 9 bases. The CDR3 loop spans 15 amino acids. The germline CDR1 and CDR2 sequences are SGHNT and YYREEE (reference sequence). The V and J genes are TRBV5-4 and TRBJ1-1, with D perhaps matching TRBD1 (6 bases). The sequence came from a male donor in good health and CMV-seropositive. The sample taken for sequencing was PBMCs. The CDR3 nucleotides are TGTGCCAGCAGCTTGGCGCAGGGGATGAACACTGAAGCTTTCTTT. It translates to CASSLAQGMNTEAFF.